The 9 T cell receptor beta chains reported below all come from one sample, sequenced in a study of T cell responses to AZD1222 COVID-19 vaccine. TCRdb keeps only in-frame clones here, not all; method: immunoSEQ multiplex PCR. The sample includes 68,000 or so clones, around nine tenths of them seen just once. The input for sequencing was peripheral blood, taken on day 0 of AZD1222 vaccination. The receptors derive from an adult in good health.

This rearrangement joins TRBV2 to TRBJ1-2; D remains ambiguous. Germline lookup yields CDR1 SNHLY and CDR2 FYNNEI. This CDR3 has 13 amino acids. V was cut by 3 bases and J by 0 bases, with 5 bases left in between. CDR3 protein: CASSDRPNYGYTF. CDR3 sequence (DNA): TGTGCCAGCAGTGACCGGCCTAACTATGGCTACACCTTC.

In its sample, this clone was seen once. The rearrangement uses TRBV7-9 and TRBJ2-2; 10 bases match TRBD2. J gave up 3 bases and V 5 bases, and 3 bases lay outside the gene matches. Germline-derived CDR1 and CDR2 are SEHNR and FQNEAQ (reference sequence). The CDR3 runs to 15 residues. CDR3: CASSQREGYTGELFF. The CDR3, as DNA: TGTGCCAGCAGCCAGCGGGAGGGGTACACCGGGGAGCTGTTTTTT.

J is TRBJ2-7 and V is TRBV6-1, with TRBD2 as a possible D gene (6 bases). V lost 1 base and J 5 bases, leaving 18 bases between the germline ends. The CDR3 runs 16 residues. Germline CDR1 and CDR2: MNHNS and SASEGT. CDR3 bases: TGTGCCAGCAGTGAAGGGAGATGGGGGGACGGCCACGAGCAGTACTTC. Its protein product is CASSEGRWGDGHEQYF.

J is TRBJ2-5 and V is TRBV12-3 or TRBV12-4; the match to TRBD1 covers 7 bases. The CDR3 is 12 residues long. Trimming removed 5 bases from V and 5 bases from J; junction bases left unmatched: 2. CDR3 in amino acids: CASSTTGETQYF. The CDR3 DNA sequence: TGTGCCAGCAGTACGACAGGGGAGACCCAGTACTTC.

The rearrangement uses TRBV5-1 and TRBJ2-7, with TRBD1 matching over 7 bases. The germline gives CDR1 SGHRS, CDR2 YFSETQ. J was trimmed by 2 bases and V by 3 bases; bases with no gene match: 5. The CDR3 length is 14 residues. CDR3 in DNA: TGCGCCAGCAGCTCGACAGGGTCCCCCTACGAGCAGTACTTC. It specifies CASSSTGSPYEQYF.

This chain uses TRBV7-9 with TRBJ1-2; weak D call: TRBD1 (5 bases). V lost 11 bases, J lost 3 bases, and 16 bases lay in between. The germline V gene has CDR1 SEHNR and CDR2 FQNEAQ (reference sequence). The CDR3 covers 13 residues. Here the CDR3 reads CASTRPTDYGYTF. The DNA for the CDR3 is TGTGCCTCCACCCGTCCGACAGACTATGGCTACACCTTC.

This chain links TRBV12-3 or TRBV12-4 with TRBJ2-7; 8 positions agree with TRBD1. This CDR3 is built from 13 residues. V lost 5 bases to trimming and J lost 6 bases; unmatched junction nucleotides: 6. The CDR3 here is CASSTRGRAEQYF. The CDR3 DNA is TGTGCCAGCAGTACCAGGGGGCGCGCCGAGCAGTACTTC.

Concerning this clone itself: A read error may account for a junction end that differs from germline. V usage is TRBV6-4 and J usage is TRBJ1-1; 9 nucleotides match TRBD1. Per germline, CDR1 MRHNA and CDR2 SNTAGT. The CDR3 loop spans 15 amino acids. CDR3 protein: CASSTSGTGNAEAFF. The DNA of the CDR3 is TGTGCCAGCAGCACCTCCGGGACAGGGAACGCTGAAGCTTTCTTT.

The V gene is TRBV14, the J gene TRBJ2-1; the match to TRBD2 covers 8 bases. The CDR3 is made up of 15 amino acids. V trimming: 1 base; J trimming: 2 bases; junction bases outside the gene matches: 1. Germline V CDR1 and CDR2: SGHDN, FVKESK. CDR3 amino acids: CASSQASGPYNEQFF. In nucleotides, the CDR3 is TGTGCCAGCAGCCAAGCTAGCGGGCCCTACAATGAGCAGTTCTTC. Full variable domain (outside the CDR3, taken from reference TRBV14 and TRBJ2-1): EAGVTQFPSHSVIEKGQTVTLRCDPISGHDNLYWYRRVMGKEIKFLLHFVKESKQDESGMPNNRFLAERTGGTYSTLKVQPAELEDSGVYFCASSQASGPYNEQFFGPGTRLTVL.